This T cell receptor (beta chain) was identified during a study of T cell repertoires in cytomegalovirus infection. Overall study: Public TCR beta signatures provided an indication of both CMV infection and a matching HLA type.

On this clonotype: Its target is unknown.

TCRdb called the reads again in MiXCR, with one record for every CDR3 protein. The top ten clones hold roughly half of a sample with some 270,000 distinct CDR3 sequences, about 17% of them seen once. The study's findings and limits: Clonotype analysis showed dominance of the ex vivo response by HLA-C-restricted CMV-specific TCR beta clonotypes. Cumulative public TCR beta family frequency identified CMV carriers with the relevant HLA.

Trimming took 2 bases from V and 8 from J, leaving 7 bases between them. Germline CDR1 reads MNHEY; CDR2 reads SVGEGT. This CDR3 has 12 residues. The gene calls are TRBV6-2 or TRBV6-3 and TRBJ2-1, with a weak D call TRBD2 (5 bases). The receptor was isolated from a human donor in good health (CMV status not recorded). Some clones in this sample may be carry-over from other donors' samples. The source material was CD8+ T cells from PBMCs. The CDR3, as DNA: TGTGCCAGCAGTTACATCGGGGATGAGCAGTTCTTC. Its protein product is CASSYIGDEQFF.